This T cell receptor beta chain was captured by sequencing in a study of T cell responses to AZD1222 COVID-19 vaccine (dated by TCRdb to the early 2020s). At the level of the whole study: A total of over 230 trial participants underwent TCR sequencing, of whom about 200 had received two doses of AZD1222 and roughly 26 had received two doses of the MenACWY control vaccine. Trial participants were enrolled by age into 18-55, 56-69 and 70-plus year subgroups, with around 140, 26 and 57 TCR-sequenced participants respectively. What the authors observed across the whole study: Only five or six AZD1222 recipients were SARS-CoV-2 seropositive at baseline, limiting conclusions about previously exposed vaccinees. The vaccine-associated CD4 TCRs covered the entire spike protein, and the dominant responses fell in regions 160-218 and 743-854. Epitopes outside the regions mutated in the B.1.351 and B.1.1.7 variants were reportedly recognized by nearly half of the unique spike-specific TCRs. Because no samples from the day 14 peak response were available, repertoires could be characterized only after the peak T cell response. The 56-69-year group was small, and its depth increase did not reach significance, likely because of low power. Most participants were white British and females outnumbered males, and the authors suggested that clonal diversity may have been underestimated. After two AZD1222 doses, spike-specific TCR breadth and depth were significantly higher than at day 0 and than in MenACWY recipients.

V is reduced by 1 base and J by 6 bases, leaving a spacing of 16 bases between them. Per the germline V gene, SGHNT is the CDR1 and YENEEA is the CDR2. From the cysteine up to the phenylalanine, the CDR3 has a length of 15 residues. The read is trimmed to its CDR3 DNA, 45 bases read in frame from base 1. Taken with the paper, the label for time point translates to: about 28 days (+/-7) after the second vaccine dose. Because spike-specific TCR depth and breadth did not differ between the two schedules, AZD1222 recipients who got a second dose at roughly 4 weeks were pooled with those who got a second dose at roughly 12 weeks. Vaccinee samples came from UK trials COV001 and COV002, including a single-blind randomized controlled phase 2/3 trial of AZD1222 (ChAdOx1 nCoV-19) in healthy adults. For TCRbeta chain sequencing, PBMC samples from trial participants were taken at day 0 and at day 28 after the second dose.

The CDR3 regions of human TCRbeta chains were analyzed by immunosequencing. The study's own analysis went as follows. TCRs in the repertoires were matched against a reference library of SARS-CoV-2-specific TCRs that had been generated with the MIRA antigen-specificity platform. Breadth was defined as the fraction of unique TCRs that were SARS-CoV-2-associated. Depth was defined as the fraction of total T cells that were SARS-CoV-2-associated. Using the MIRA data, each spike-specific TCR was assigned both to the spike region to which the TCR was reactive and to a CD4 or CD8 class. Log10-transformed breadth and depth values were compared by one-way ANOVA with Sidak's multiple comparisons tests. TCRdb carries this immuneACCESS record with in-frame sequences only. Its versions omit some clonotypes, under half of them owing to an unresolved V gene in the studies checked, with the rest unexplained. V, J and clone size reflect that table, while D and trimming were determined from the DNA. This sample holds about 80,000 clones; 91% were observed only once. Clones ranked in the top ten supply more than 7.5% of the sample.

With regard to this clone: This receptor's antigen is unknown. There are no base qualities to consult, and no much larger clone falls within one base.

The TCR was taken from an adult who received the AZD1222 COVID-19 vaccine. The sample here was peripheral blood, taken 28 days after the second AZD1222 dose. The sequence is built from TRBV11-3 and TRBJ2-7; a tentative D call is TRBD1 (6 bases match). The CDR3 reads CASSLGDTGRAEQYF. The DNA sequence is as follows: TGTGCCAGCAGCTTAGGGGACACAGGTCGTGCCGAGCAGTACTTC.